A selection of T cell receptor beta chains follows, all from one sample in a study of T-cell reconstitution after alpha-beta-depleted transplantation in children. TCRdb redid the calling of the PCR reads with MiXCR, one entry per CDR3 protein. The sample has more than 150,000 distinct CDR3 sequences, approximately 15% seen once. The specimen was PBMCs from the stem cell graft donor, collected from the stem cell graft. These receptors originate from a human donor who donated a stem cell graft to a child with acute lymphoblastic leukemia. Both conserved end residues are part of each CDR3. The D gene is left open where the match is weak. Size tells how often a clone was seen (once, few, many) or the class of an expanded clone, and some rows leave it out.

V gene: TRBV5-1; clone size: many; D gene: -; J gene: TRBJ2-5; CDR3 protein: CASSLRPQETQYF; CDR3 DNA: TGCGCCAGCAGCTTGAGACCACAAGAGACCCAGTACTTC
V gene: TRBV18; clone size: -; D gene: -; J gene: TRBJ2-3; CDR3 protein: CASSEVNSYPDTQYF; CDR3 DNA: TGTGCCAGCTCAGAAGTCAACTCATACCCAGATACGCAGTATTTT
V gene: TRBV20-1; clone size: -; D gene: TRBD2; J gene: TRBJ2-2; CDR3 protein: CSAGGGELAGPTGELFF; CDR3 DNA: TGCAGTGCAGGGGGGGGAGAACTAGCGGGACCCACCGGGGAGCTGTTTTTT
V gene: TRBV3-1; clone size: many; D gene: -; J gene: TRBJ2-7; CDR3 protein: CASSQVARPYEQYF; CDR3 DNA: TGTGCCAGCAGCCAAGTGGCGAGACCCTACGAGCAGTACTTC
V gene: TRBV5-1; clone size: many; D gene: -; J gene: TRBJ2-1; CDR3 protein: CASSLGLQSYNEQFF; CDR3 DNA: TGCGCCAGCAGCTTGGGACTCCAATCCTACAATGAGCAGTTCTTC
V gene: TRBV4-2; clone size: many; D gene: -; J gene: TRBJ2-1; CDR3 protein: CASSRGELATSSYNEQFF; CDR3 DNA: TGTGCCAGCAGCCGAGGAGAATTAGCGACTAGCTCCTACAATGAGCAGTTCTTC
V gene: TRBV6-5; clone size: -; D gene: -; J gene: TRBJ2-1; CDR3 protein: CASSYSSKGILGEQFF; CDR3 DNA: TGTGCCAGCAGTTACTCTTCCAAAGGGATTCTGGGTGAGCAGTTCTTC
V gene: TRBV6-5; clone size: many; D gene: -; J gene: TRBJ1-2; CDR3 protein: CASRIGFGGGGYGYTF; CDR3 DNA: TGTGCCAGCAGGATCGGATTTGGAGGGGGAGGATATGGCTACACCTTC
V gene: TRBV20-1; clone size: many; D gene: TRBD2; J gene: TRBJ2-1; CDR3 protein: CSARRWAGDYNEQFF; CDR3 DNA: TGCAGTGCCCGACGGTGGGCGGGAGACTACAATGAGCAGTTCTTC
V gene: TRBV5-1; clone size: many; D gene: -; J gene: TRBJ2-4; CDR3 protein: CASSLAGAGAKNIQYF; CDR3 DNA: TGCGCCAGCAGCTTGGCCGGAGCGGGAGCCAAAAACATTCAGTACTTC
V gene: TRBV11-2; clone size: many; D gene: -; J gene: TRBJ2-1; CDR3 protein: CASSLDSGFYNEQFF; CDR3 DNA: TGTGCCAGCAGCTTGGATAGCGGCTTCTACAATGAGCAGTTCTTC
V gene: TRBV11-3; clone size: few; D gene: -; J gene: TRBJ1-1; CDR3 protein: CASSLLRGSEAFF; CDR3 DNA: TGTGCCAGCAGCCTACTCAGGGGTTCTGAAGCTTTCTTT
V gene: TRBV3-1; clone size: -; D gene: TRBD2; J gene: TRBJ2-2; CDR3 protein: CTFSFSFRAGENTGELFF; CDR3 DNA: TGTACCTTCAGTTTTTCTTTCAGGGCGGGAGAGAACACCGGGGAGCTGTTTTTT
V gene: TRBV9; clone size: many; D gene: -; J gene: TRBJ1-5; CDR3 protein: CASSVSTEQPQHF; CDR3 DNA: TGTGCCAGCAGCGTTAGTACTGAGCAGCCCCAGCATTTT
V gene: TRBV5-6; clone size: many; D gene: -; J gene: TRBJ2-5; CDR3 protein: CASSFTGQRETQYF; CDR3 DNA: TGTGCCAGCAGCTTCACCGGACAGAGAGAGACCCAGTACTTC
V gene: TRBV15; clone size: few; D gene: TRBD1; J gene: TRBJ2-1; CDR3 protein: CATSREIPTGHMDNEQFF; CDR3 DNA: TGTGCCACCAGCAGAGAAATCCCGACAGGGCATATGGACAATGAGCAGTTCTTC
V gene: TRBV7-8; clone size: many; D gene: -; J gene: TRBJ2-2; CDR3 protein: CASSLALGTGELFF; CDR3 DNA: TGTGCCAGCAGCTTAGCACTGGGAACCGGGGAGCTGTTTTTT
V gene: TRBV5-1; clone size: many; D gene: -; J gene: TRBJ2-1; CDR3 protein: CASSVMGGASNEQFF; CDR3 DNA: TGCGCCAGCAGTGTAATGGGGGGCGCGTCCAATGAGCAGTTCTTC
V gene: TRBV5-1; clone size: many; D gene: -; J gene: TRBJ1-2; CDR3 protein: CASSLSSLAGNFYGYTF; CDR3 DNA: TGCGCCAGCAGCTTGTCGTCTCTGGCGGGGAACTTCTATGGCTACACCTTC
V gene: TRBV5-1; clone size: -; D gene: -; J gene: TRBJ2-2; CDR3 protein: CASSSDAANTGELFF; CDR3 DNA: TGCGCCAGCAGTTCGGACGCGGCGAACACCGGGGAGCTGTTTTTT
V gene: TRBV25-1; clone size: many; D gene: -; J gene: TRBJ1-1; CDR3 protein: CASRIEGRIEAFF; CDR3 DNA: TGTGCCAGCAGGATAGAAGGACGAATTGAAGCTTTCTTT
V gene: TRBV6-5; clone size: few; D gene: -; J gene: TRBJ1-2; CDR3 protein: CASSFRTGFYGYTF; CDR3 DNA: TGTGCCAGCAGTTTCAGGACGGGGTTCTATGGCTACACCTTC
V gene: TRBV7-9; clone size: many; D gene: -; J gene: TRBJ2-7; CDR3 protein: CASSRGYEQYF; CDR3 DNA: TGTGCCAGCAGCCGGGGTTACGAGCAGTACTTC
V gene: TRBV10-2; clone size: many; D gene: TRBD2; J gene: TRBJ2-2; CDR3 protein: CASGSLAGANTGELFF; CDR3 DNA: TGCGCCAGCGGATCCCTAGCGGGAGCGAACACCGGGGAGCTGTTTTTT
V gene: TRBV5-1; clone size: many; D gene: -; J gene: TRBJ1-2; CDR3 protein: CASSRDRDGYTF; CDR3 DNA: TGCGCCAGCAGCAGGGACCGAGATGGCTACACCTTC
V gene: TRBV12-3/TRBV12-4; clone size: many; D gene: -; J gene: TRBJ1-1; CDR3 protein: CASSLEAGIGTEAFF; CDR3 DNA: TGTGCCAGCAGTTTAGAGGCAGGGATCGGCACTGAAGCTTTCTTT
V gene: TRBV7-6; clone size: many; D gene: -; J gene: TRBJ2-1; CDR3 protein: CASSLDYWVRGTISYNEQFF; CDR3 DNA: TGTGCCAGCAGCTTAGATTATTGGGTGAGGGGGACTATCTCCTACAATGAGCAGTTCTTC
V gene: TRBV29-1; clone size: -; D gene: -; J gene: TRBJ1-1; CDR3 protein: CSVVNRYSTEAFF; CDR3 DNA: TGCAGCGTTGTGAACAGGTATTCCACTGAAGCTTTCTTT
V gene: TRBV12-5; clone size: many; D gene: TRBD1; J gene: TRBJ2-5; CDR3 protein: CASGAYKTGSETQYF; CDR3 DNA: TGTGCTAGTGGTGCCTATAAGACAGGGTCGGAGACCCAGTACTTC
V gene: TRBV9; clone size: -; D gene: TRBD2; J gene: TRBJ2-1; CDR3 protein: CASSVPGPSGYDNEQFF; CDR3 DNA: TGTGCCAGCAGCGTACCCGGCCCTAGCGGCTACGACAATGAGCAGTTCTTC
V gene: TRBV9; clone size: few; D gene: TRBD2; J gene: TRBJ2-7; CDR3 protein: CASSSRAGGGYEQYF; CDR3 DNA: TGTGCCAGCAGCTCCCGAGCGGGAGGTGGCTACGAGCAGTACTTC
V gene: TRBV29-1; clone size: few; D gene: TRBD2; J gene: TRBJ2-2; CDR3 protein: CSVIHSAGVGELFF; CDR3 DNA: TGCAGCGTTATCCATTCCGCGGGGGTCGGGGAGCTGTTTTTT
V gene: TRBV4-2; clone size: many; D gene: TRBD2; J gene: TRBJ2-7; CDR3 protein: CASSSRLASSYEQYF; CDR3 DNA: TGTGCCAGCAGCTCCCGACTAGCAAGCTCCTACGAGCAGTACTTC
V gene: TRBV5-1; clone size: many; D gene: -; J gene: TRBJ1-2; CDR3 protein: CASSVETGLYGYTF; CDR3 DNA: TGCGCCAGCAGCGTGGAAACAGGGCTCTATGGCTACACCTTC
V gene: TRBV5-1; clone size: many; D gene: -; J gene: TRBJ2-1; CDR3 protein: CASSTLGGRNEQFF; CDR3 DNA: TGCGCCAGCAGCACCCTGGGGGGGCGGAATGAGCAGTTCTTC
V gene: TRBV6-5; clone size: many; D gene: -; J gene: TRBJ1-1; CDR3 protein: CASSYVWDTEAFF; CDR3 DNA: TGTGCCAGCAGTTACGTTTGGGACACTGAAGCTTTCTTT
V gene: TRBV5-1; clone size: many; D gene: -; J gene: TRBJ1-4; CDR3 protein: CASSLDVDDEKLFF; CDR3 DNA: TGCGCCAGCAGCCTGGACGTGGACGATGAAAAACTGTTTTTT
V gene: TRBV5-1; clone size: many; D gene: TRBD2; J gene: TRBJ2-5; CDR3 protein: CASSLTLADQETQYF; CDR3 DNA: TGCGCCAGCAGCTTGACACTAGCGGATCAAGAGACCCAGTACTTC
V gene: TRBV7-9; clone size: -; D gene: -; J gene: TRBJ2-1; CDR3 protein: CASSSRYRKFF; CDR3 DNA: TGTGCCAGCAGCTCCCGGTATCGCAAGTTCTTC
V gene: TRBV5-1; clone size: many; D gene: -; J gene: TRBJ1-5; CDR3 protein: CASSLGDGDQPQHF; CDR3 DNA: TGCGCCAGCAGCTTGGGGGACGGCGATCAGCCCCAGCATTTT
V gene: TRBV5-6; clone size: many; D gene: TRBD2; J gene: TRBJ2-3; CDR3 protein: CASSSLAGADTQYF; CDR3 DNA: TGTGCCAGCAGCTCCTTAGCGGGAGCAGATACGCAGTATTTT
V gene: TRBV28; clone size: many; D gene: -; J gene: TRBJ1-2; CDR3 protein: CASSRGRGDGYTF; CDR3 DNA: TGTGCCAGCAGTCGGGGGCGGGGAGATGGCTACACCTTC
V gene: TRBV5-1; clone size: -; D gene: TRBD2; J gene: TRBJ2-1; CDR3 protein: CASSPGPSGSKDEQFF; CDR3 DNA: TGCGCCAGCAGCCCGGGCCCTAGCGGGAGTAAGGATGAGCAGTTCTTC